This TCR beta chain was profiled in a study of blood T cells in healthy people across ages. Losses at the gene ends were 0 bases for V and 6 bases for J; bases not matched to a gene: 4. Germline-derived CDR1 and CDR2 are SGDLS and YYNGEE. CDR3 size: 15 residues. Primers used in a second PCR of roughly 6 to 12 cycles were a sample-barcoded 5' primer and a J-beta primer mix. Every cDNA was tagged by a template-switch adaptor with 12 random nucleotides. No fewer than 3 million CDR3-containing paired-end reads came from each sample. Via MiXCR, TCRdb re-called the 5' RACE reads, giving one row per CDR3 protein. The sample records about 1 million distinct CDR3 sequences, 40% to 50% being singletons.

The gene calls are TRBV9 and TRBJ2-7; 12 nucleotides align to TRBD2. This receptor was taken from a woman aged 55 to 70 in good health. The sequenced sample consisted of blood. In DNA form, the CDR3 reads TGTGCCAGCAGCGTAGGCGGACTAGCGGGACTCGAGCAGTACTTC. It yields the protein CASSVGGLAGLEQYF.